This T cell receptor beta chain emerged from a study of CD8 T cells in Susac syndrome. The germline V gene encodes CDR1 MDHEN and CDR2 SYDVKM. V lost 5 bases and J lost 2, with 13 bases in between. The CDR3 spans 14 residues. An amount of RNA that ranged from roughly 0.45 to 1 ug was reverse transcribed with random hexamers. TCRdb re-called the immunoSEQ multiplex PCR reads with MiXCR, one entry per CDR3 protein. The sample holds some 300,000 distinct CDR3 sequences; around 85% are singletons and the top ten take 0.2% to 0.25%. This TCR was sampled from a human donor with multiple sclerosis. This chain links TRBV28 with TRBJ2-7; D is unclear. What was sequenced was CD8+ T cells from PBMCs. The CDR3 coding sequence is TGTGCCAGCAGTCCCCAAGTTCTTGCCTACGAGCAGTACTTC. This sequence encodes CASSPQVLAYEQYF.